This T cell receptor (beta chain) was documented in a study of T cell repertoires in cytomegalovirus infection. Study-level points and caveats: Summed public TCR beta family frequency identified CMV carriers bearing the relevant HLA. Predominance within the ex vivo response was attributable to HLA-C-restricted CMV-specific TCR beta clonotypes.

TCRdb ran MiXCR on the reads and lists one entry per CDR3 protein. The repertoire holds fewer than 550,000 distinct CDR3 sequences, with about 11% as singletons. This clonotype has a handful of counts. No antigen is known for it. The sample comprised PBMCs. The TCR was taken from a human donor in good health (CMV status not recorded). Some clones in this sample may be carry-over from other donors' samples.

The CDR3 bases are TGTGCCTGGAGTATTAGGCTGACAGTGAACACTGAAGCTTTCTTT. Protein product: CAWSIRLTVNTEAFF. The rearrangement links TRBV30 to TRBJ1-1; TRBD1 might be the D (5 bases). This CDR3 has 15 amino acids. The germline V gene encodes CDR1 GTSNPN and CDR2 SVGIG (reference sequence). Deletions cut 2 bases from V and 0 bases from J, with 13 bases between.